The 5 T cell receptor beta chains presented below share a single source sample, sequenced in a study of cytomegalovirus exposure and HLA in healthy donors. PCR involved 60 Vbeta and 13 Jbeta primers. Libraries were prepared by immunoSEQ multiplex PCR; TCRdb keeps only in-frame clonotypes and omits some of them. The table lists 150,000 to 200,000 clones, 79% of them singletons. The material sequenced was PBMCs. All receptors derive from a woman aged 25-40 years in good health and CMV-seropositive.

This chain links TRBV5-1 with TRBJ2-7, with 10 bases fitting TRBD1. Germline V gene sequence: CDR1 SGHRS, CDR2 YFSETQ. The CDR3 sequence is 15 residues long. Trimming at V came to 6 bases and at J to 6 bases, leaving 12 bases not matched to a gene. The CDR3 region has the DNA TGCGCCAGCACTCAACAGGGGGACAGGGGTTTCGAGCAGTACTTC. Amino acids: CASTQQGDRGFEQYF.

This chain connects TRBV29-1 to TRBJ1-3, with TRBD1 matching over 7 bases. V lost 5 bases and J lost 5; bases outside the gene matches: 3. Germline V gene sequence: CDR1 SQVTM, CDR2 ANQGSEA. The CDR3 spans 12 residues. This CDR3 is CSVLTGRNTIYF. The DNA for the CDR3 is TGCAGCGTTCTGACAGGGCGAAACACCATATATTTT. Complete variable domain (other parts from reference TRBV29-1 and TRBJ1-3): SAVISQKPSRDICQRGTSLTIQCQVDSQVTMMFWYRQQPGQSLTLIATANQGSEATYESGFVIDKFPISRPNLTFSTLTVSNMSPEDSSIYLCSVLTGRNTIYFGEGSWLTVV.

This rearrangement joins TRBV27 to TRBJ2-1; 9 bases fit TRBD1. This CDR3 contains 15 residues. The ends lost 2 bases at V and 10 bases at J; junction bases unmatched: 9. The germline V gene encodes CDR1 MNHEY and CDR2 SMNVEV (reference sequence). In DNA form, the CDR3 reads TGTGCCAGCAGTTTACCGGGACAGGGTTATGGAGAGCAGTTCTTC. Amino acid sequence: CASSLPGQGYGEQFF.

The CDR3 here is CASSSWEGRNEQFF. CDR3 sequence (DNA): TGTGCCAGCAGTTCTTGGGAGGGCCGGAATGAGCAGTTCTTC. The chain joins TRBV27 to TRBJ2-1; 7 nucleotides align to TRBD2. Trimming at V came to 4 bases and at J to 7 bases, leaving 7 bases not matched to a gene. The CDR3 is 14 residues long. CDR1 is MNHEY and CDR2 is SMNVEV in the germline V gene (reference sequence).

CDR3 region: CASSALAGVGLEQFF. In DNA, the CDR3 is TGTGCCAGCAGCGCTTTAGCGGGAGTCGGTTTGGAGCAGTTCTTC. This chain connects TRBV11-2 to TRBJ2-1; 9 nucleotides match TRBD2. The CDR3 covers 15 residues. V gave up 5 bases and J gave up 10 bases; unmatched junction bases: 12. Germline-derived CDR1 and CDR2 are SGHAT and FQNNGV. Supplemented by reference TRBV11-2 and TRBJ2-1, the full variable domain reads EAGVAQSPRYKIIEKRQSVAFWCNPISGHATLYWYQQILGQGPKLLIQFQNNGVVDDSQLPKDRFSAERLKGVDSTLKIQPAKLEDSAVYLCASSALAGVGLEQFFGPGTRLTVL.